The entry that follows covers one T cell receptor beta chain sequence. The data stem from a study of cytomegalovirus exposure and HLA in healthy donors. This CDR3 is built from 14 residues. CDR1 MNHNS and CDR2 SASEGT come from the germline V gene. It was with 60 Vbeta and 13 Jbeta primers that the PCR ran. This table comes from immunoSEQ multiplex PCR, and its TCRdb copy is limited to in-frame clones, with some not included. This sample's table reports about 160,000 clones. The genes are TRBV6-1 and TRBJ2-5; TRBD2 is a possible D gene (6 bases). The DNA matches TRBJ2-7 better at its end, which makes the J call doubtful. The receptor was derived from a woman between 50 and 59 years old in good health and CMV-seronegative. Source material: PBMCs. The CDR3 nucleotides read TGTGCCAGCAGATTTGGCGGGACCGCCCACGAGCAGTACTTC. Translating it yields CASRFGGTAHEQYF.